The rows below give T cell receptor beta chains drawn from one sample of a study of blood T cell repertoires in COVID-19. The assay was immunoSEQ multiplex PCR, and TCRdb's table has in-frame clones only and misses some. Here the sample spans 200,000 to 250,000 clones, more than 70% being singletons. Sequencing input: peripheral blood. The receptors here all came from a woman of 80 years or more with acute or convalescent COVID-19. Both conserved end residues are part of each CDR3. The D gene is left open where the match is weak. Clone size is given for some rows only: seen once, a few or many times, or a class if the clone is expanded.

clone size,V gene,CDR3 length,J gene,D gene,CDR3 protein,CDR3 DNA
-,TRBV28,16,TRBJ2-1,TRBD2,CASSSTWRGGQGEQFF,TGTGCCAGCAGCTCAACCTGGCGGGGGGGTCAGGGGGAGCAGTTCTTC
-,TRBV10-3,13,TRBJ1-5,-,CAIRGRFDQPQHF,TGTGCCATCAGGGGCCGCTTTGATCAGCCCCAGCATTTT
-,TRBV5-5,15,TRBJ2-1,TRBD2,CASSLPGGSYNEQFF,TGTGCCAGCAGCTTGCCGGGGGGCTCCTACAATGAGCAGTTCTTC
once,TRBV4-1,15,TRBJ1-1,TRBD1,CASSHGQGMNTEAFF,TGCGCCAGCAGCCACGGACAGGGCATGAACACTGAAGCTTTCTTT
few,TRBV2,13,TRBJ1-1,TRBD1,CADRGGGNTEAFF,TGTGCCGACAGGGGTGGGGGGAACACTGAAGCTTTCTTT
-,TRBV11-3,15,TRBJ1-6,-,CASSLFDSENSPLHF,TGTGCCAGCAGCTTATTCGACAGCGAGAATTCACCCCTCCACTTT
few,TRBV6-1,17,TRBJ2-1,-,CASSEPGGGVNYNEQFF,TGTGCCAGCAGTGAACCCGGTGGCGGGGTTAACTACAATGAGCAGTTCTTC
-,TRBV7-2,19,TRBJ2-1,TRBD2,CASSRTGTSGGANTNEQFF,TGTGCCAGCAGCCGTACCGGGACTAGCGGGGGGGCGAATACTAACGAGCAGTTCTTC
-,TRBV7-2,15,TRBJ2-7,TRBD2,CASSLGPSGGGEQYF,TGTGCCAGCAGCTTAGGCCCTAGCGGGGGGGGTGAGCAGTACTTC
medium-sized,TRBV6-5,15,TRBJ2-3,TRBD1,CASKIQGAGLDTQYF,TGTGCCTCCAAGATACAGGGGGCTGGGTTAGATACGCAGTATTTT
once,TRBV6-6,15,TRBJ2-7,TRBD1,CASSLDRGSPEEQYF,TGTGCCAGCAGTCTTGACAGGGGTTCCCCTGAAGAGCAGTACTTC
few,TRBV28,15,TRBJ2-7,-,CASSGEEGREYEQYF,TGTGCCAGCAGCGGGGAGGAGGGAAGGGAGTACGAGCAGTACTTC